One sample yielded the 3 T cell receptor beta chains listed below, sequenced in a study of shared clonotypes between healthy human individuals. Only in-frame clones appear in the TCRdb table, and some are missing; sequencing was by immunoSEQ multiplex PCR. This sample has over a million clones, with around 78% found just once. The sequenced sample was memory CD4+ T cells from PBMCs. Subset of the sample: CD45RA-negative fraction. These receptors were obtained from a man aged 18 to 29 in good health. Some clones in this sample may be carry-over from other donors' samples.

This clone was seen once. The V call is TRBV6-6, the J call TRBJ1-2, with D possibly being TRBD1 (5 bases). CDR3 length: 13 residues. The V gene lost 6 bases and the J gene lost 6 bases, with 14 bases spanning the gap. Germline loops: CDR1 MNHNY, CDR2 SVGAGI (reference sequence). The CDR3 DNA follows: TGTGCCAGCAGCTTCGACAGTTTAAATGGCTACACCTTC. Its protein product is CASSFDSLNGYTF.

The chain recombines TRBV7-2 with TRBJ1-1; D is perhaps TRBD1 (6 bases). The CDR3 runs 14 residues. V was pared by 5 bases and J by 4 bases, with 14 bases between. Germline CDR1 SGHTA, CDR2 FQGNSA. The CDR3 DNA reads TGTGCCAGCAGCCTCAGGGGCGGCGGCACTGAAGCTTTCTTT. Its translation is CASSLRGGGTEAFF.

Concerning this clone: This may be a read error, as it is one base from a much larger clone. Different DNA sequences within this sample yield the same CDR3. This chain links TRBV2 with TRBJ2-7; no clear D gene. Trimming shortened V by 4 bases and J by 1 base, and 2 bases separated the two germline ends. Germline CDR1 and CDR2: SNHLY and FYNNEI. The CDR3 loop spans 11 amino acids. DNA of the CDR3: TGTGCCAGCAGTGGGTCCTACGAGCAGTACTTC. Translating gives CASSGSYEQYF.